These T cell receptor beta chains were read from a single sample in a study of T-cell memory formation after mild COVID-19. MiXCR, applied by TCRdb to the 5' RACE reads, yields one record per CDR3 protein. The sample records a few hundred thousand distinct CDR3 sequences, more than 20% being singletons. The sequenced sample was PBMCs or a T cell subset sorted from them (not recorded which). The receptor source for this set is an adult woman who had mild COVID-19 (a few samples of this study predate the infection). Cell type and time point are not known. The CDR3 runs from the conserved cysteine through the conserved F or W. The D gene is left open where the match is weak. A row's size may be missing; if present it is once, few, many or a size class.

NA	TRBV7-2	NA	TRBJ2-3	CASSLDPAWAPAGLLTDTQYF	TGTGCCAGCAGCTTGGACCCCGCTTGGGCCCCTGCGGGACTCCTCACAGATACGCAGTATTTT
NA	TRBV11-2	NA	TRBJ2-6	CASSSYSGANVLTF	TGTGCCAGCAGCTCTTACTCTGGGGCCAACGTCCTGACTTTC
NA	TRBV21-1	NA	TRBJ2-7	CARMAGVGEQYF	TGTGCCAGAATGGCAGGGGTAGGTGAGCAGTACTTC
NA	TRBV7-3	TRBD1	TRBJ2-3	CASSLEGAVSTDTQYF	TGTGCCAGCAGCCTAGAGGGGGCCGTTAGCACAGATACGCAGTATTTT
NA	TRBV12-3/TRBV12-4	TRBD2	TRBJ2-7	CASADASGPSYEQYF	TGTGCCAGCGCCGACGCTAGCGGACCATCCTACGAGCAGTACTTC
NA	TRBV29-1	TRBD2	TRBJ2-1	CSVNSGSSYNEQFF	TGCAGCGTGAACAGCGGGAGCTCCTACAATGAGCAGTTCTTC
NA	TRBV12-3/TRBV12-4	NA	TRBJ1-5	CASSREGINQPQHF	TGTGCCAGCAGCAGGGAGGGGATCAATCAGCCCCAGCATTTT
few	TRBV11-2	NA	TRBJ1-1	CASSLGRSNTEAFF	TGTGCCAGCAGCTTAGGGCGATCGAACACTGAAGCTTTCTTT
few	TRBV10-3	TRBD2	TRBJ2-3	CAISIPGLADTQYF	TGTGCCATCAGCATCCCGGGACTAGCGGATACGCAGTATTTT
few	TRBV12-3/TRBV12-4	NA	TRBJ1-1	CASSLTGEGEIGAFF	TGTGCCAGCAGTCTTACCGGGGAAGGGGAAATAGGAGCTTTCTTT
few	TRBV11-3	NA	TRBJ2-2	CASSSFLSGELFF	TGTGCCAGCAGCTCCTTTTTATCCGGGGAGCTGTTTTTT
many	TRBV20-1	NA	TRBJ1-1	CSARDASLPGRGGSGAFF	TGCAGTGCTAGAGACGCGTCCCTCCCCGGCAGGGGAGGATCCGGAGCTTTCTTT
NA	TRBV5-6	NA	TRBJ1-2	CASSLASAYGYTF	TGTGCCAGCAGCTTGGCGTCAGCCTATGGCTACACCTTC
NA	TRBV7-9	NA	TRBJ2-1	CASSRGTAGNEQFF	TGTGCCAGCAGCCGGGGGACGGCGGGGAATGAGCAGTTCTTC
NA	TRBV11-3	TRBD2	TRBJ2-5	CASSNRPPGLEGQETQYF	TGTGCCAGCAGCAACCGACCTCCGGGACTAGAGGGACAAGAGACCCAGTACTTC
NA	TRBV3-1	NA	TRBJ2-3	CASSPTGSVTDTQYF	TGTGCCAGCAGCCCCACGGGGAGTGTGACAGATACGCAGTATTTT
many	TRBV7-9	NA	TRBJ1-1	CASSLIPNTEAFF	TGTGCCAGCAGCTTAATCCCGAACACTGAAGCTTTCTTT
NA	TRBV29-1	TRBD2	TRBJ2-1	CSVVAGGNYNEQFF	TGCAGCGTCGTAGCGGGAGGGAACTACAATGAGCAGTTCTTC
NA	TRBV7-8	NA	TRBJ1-5	CASSLGQINQPQHF	TGTGCCAGCAGCTTAGGCCAAATCAATCAGCCCCAGCATTTT
few	TRBV7-9	NA	TRBJ2-3	CASGNTDTQYF	TGTGCCAGCGGAAACACAGATACGCAGTATTTT
NA	TRBV11-2	NA	TRBJ2-3	CASSSPSVVEPDTQYF	TGTGCCAGCAGCTCCCCATCCGTGGTAGAACCAGATACGCAGTATTTT
NA	TRBV12-3/TRBV12-4	NA	TRBJ2-2	CASSFAGAGELFF	TGTGCCAGCAGTTTTGCAGGGGCCGGGGAGCTGTTTTTT
NA	TRBV7-9	TRBD1	TRBJ2-6	CASSLGDRAGANVLTF	TGTGCCAGCAGCTTGGGGGACAGGGCTGGGGCCAACGTCCTGACTTTC
few	TRBV5-4	TRBD2	TRBJ2-7	CASSLDSGGVTYEQYF	TGTGCCAGCAGCCTGGACTCGGGGGGTGTGACCTACGAGCAGTACTTC
NA	TRBV30	TRBD1	TRBJ2-7	CAWSAGTGSYEQYF	TGTGCCTGGAGTGCCGGGACAGGTTCCTACGAGCAGTACTTC
NA	TRBV15	TRBD2	TRBJ2-7	CATSRQREAYEQYF	TGTGCCACCAGCAGACAACGGGAGGCCTACGAGCAGTACTTC
few	TRBV13	TRBD1	TRBJ2-3	CASSLDRVGTDTQYF	TGTGCCAGCAGCCTGGACAGGGTTGGCACAGATACGCAGTATTTT
NA	TRBV12-3/TRBV12-4	NA	TRBJ1-5	CASSHRMADSNQPQHF	TGTGCCAGCAGCCACCGGATGGCCGATAGCAATCAGCCCCAGCATTTT
few	TRBV4-3	NA	TRBJ2-3	CASSQEPGTDTQYF	TGCGCCAGCAGCCAAGAACCTGGCACAGATACGCAGTATTTT
NA	TRBV12-3/TRBV12-4	TRBD2	TRBJ2-2	CASSYTLGTSSSARVAGELFF	TGTGCCAGCAGCTATACCCTAGGGACTAGTAGTTCCGCTCGAGTGGCCGGGGAGCTGTTTTTT
many	TRBV5-1	NA	TRBJ2-3	CASSSGTGNTDTQYF	TGCGCCAGCAGTTCCGGGACTGGGAACACAGATACGCAGTATTTT
few	TRBV5-1	NA	TRBJ1-2	CASSPNQDSDYGYTF	TGCGCCAGCAGCCCGAACCAGGACAGCGACTATGGCTACACCTTC
NA	TRBV6-6	NA	TRBJ1-3	CASSYADSGNTIYF	TGTGCCAGCAGTTACGCCGACTCTGGAAACACCATATATTTT
many	TRBV5-1	NA	TRBJ1-2	CASSLAGGGYTF	TGTGCCAGCAGCTTAGCGGGCGGGGGTTACACCTTC
NA	TRBV4-1	NA	TRBJ1-3	CASRRPEGNTIYF	TGCGCCAGCAGGCGACCGGAGGGAAACACCATATATTTT
NA	TRBV20-1	NA	TRBJ1-1	CSAPDAEKDFF	TGCAGTGCCCCGGATGCGGAAAAGGATTTCTTT
NA	TRBV5-4	TRBD2	TRBJ2-3	CASSRGDGSTDTQYF	TGTGCCAGCAGCCGGGGGGACGGAAGCACAGATACGCAGTATTTT
few	TRBV6-2/TRBV6-3	TRBD2	TRBJ2-1	CASSSPVGRADNEQFF	TGTGCCAGCAGCTCCCCTGTCGGGAGGGCCGACAATGAGCAGTTCTTC
NA	TRBV4-1	TRBD2	TRBJ2-3	CASSQDLTSGGTDTQYF	TGCGCCAGCAGCCAAGATTTGACTAGCGGGGGTACAGATACGCAGTATTTT
NA	TRBV11-3	TRBD1	TRBJ1-2	CASSLLRTGEYYGYTF	TGTGCCAGCAGCTTACTTCGGACAGGGGAATACTATGGCTACACCTTC
NA	TRBV9	NA	TRBJ2-1	CASSVDPGGHNEQFF	TGTGCCAGCAGCGTAGACCCAGGGGGGCACAATGAGCAGTTCTTC
NA	TRBV27	TRBD2	TRBJ2-2	CASSLSPGGRGGELFF	TGTGCCAGCAGTTTATCACCGGGAGGGCGTGGGGGGGAGCTGTTTTTT
NA	TRBV9	NA	TRBJ2-7	CASSQGSPYEQYF	TGTGCCAGCAGCCAGGGGTCCCCCTACGAGCAGTACTTC
NA	TRBV24-1	NA	TRBJ2-2	CATGGQANTGELFF	TGTGCCACTGGTGGGCAGGCGAACACCGGGGAGCTGTTTTTT
few	TRBV11-3	TRBD2	TRBJ2-1	CASSLLAGVNNEQFF	TGTGCCAGCAGCTTACTAGCGGGAGTGAATAATGAGCAGTTCTTC